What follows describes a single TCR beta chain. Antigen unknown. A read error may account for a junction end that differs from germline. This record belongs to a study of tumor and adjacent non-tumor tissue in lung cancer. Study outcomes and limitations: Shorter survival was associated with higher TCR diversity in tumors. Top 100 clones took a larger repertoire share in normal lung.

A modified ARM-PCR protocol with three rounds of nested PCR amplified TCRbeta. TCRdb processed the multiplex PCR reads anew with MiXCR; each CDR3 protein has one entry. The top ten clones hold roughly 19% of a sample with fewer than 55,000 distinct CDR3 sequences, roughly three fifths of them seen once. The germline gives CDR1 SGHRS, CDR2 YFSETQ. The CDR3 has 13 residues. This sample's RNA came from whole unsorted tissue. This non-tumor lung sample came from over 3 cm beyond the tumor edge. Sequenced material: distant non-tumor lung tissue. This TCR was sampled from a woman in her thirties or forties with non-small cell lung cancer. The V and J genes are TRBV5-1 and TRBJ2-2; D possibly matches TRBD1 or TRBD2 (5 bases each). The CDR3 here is CASSLGRTGDLFF. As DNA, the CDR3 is TGCGCCAGCAGCTTGGGTCGCACCGGGGACCTGTTTTTT.